This entry describes one TCR beta chain. Its specificity is not known. The data are from a study of persistence of HIV-infected CD4 T cells. Study at large: The sample holds CD4+ T cells responsive to CMV or HIV-1 Gag.

The libraries were made with immunoSEQ version 4 in survey mode. The method was immunoSEQ multiplex PCR; TCRdb's version includes in-frame clones alone and lacks a portion of them. The sample carries 35,000 to 45,000 clones, about 84% recorded once. CDR3 length: 13 amino acids. Trimming pared 1 base from V and 5 bases from J, leaving 8 bases between. From germline, CDR1 is SNHLY and CDR2 FYNNEI. General study findings and limits: Compared with CD3/CD28-stimulated cells, CMV- and Gag-responding cells showed lower TCRbeta richness.

Overlapping HIV-1 Gag 15-mer peptides at roughly 1 ug per peptide per mL were used. CD40L-negative CD69-negative CD45RO-high memory CD4+ T cells were sorted as populations depleted of antigen-responding cells. Anti-CD28/CD49d costimulation, CD40-blocking antibody and enfuvirtide were given to CD8-depleted PBMCs for about 17 hours. The input for sequencing was cultured CD4+ T cells from PBMCs, taken from a patient who received antiretroviral therapy. This TCR was sampled from an adult with HIV. The donor label of this sample is uncertain. The chain recombines TRBV2 with TRBJ1-2; no clear D. The CDR3 nucleotides are TGTGCCAGCAGTGAAGAGTTTGGGTATGGCTACACCTTC. It yields the protein CASSEEFGYGYTF. Looking up the rest from reference TRBV2 and TRBJ1-2 gives the full variable domain: EPEVTQTPSHQVTQMGQEVILRCVPISNHLYFYWYRQILGQKVEFLVSFYNNEISEKSEIFDDQFSVERPDGSNFTLKIRSTKLEDSAMYFCASSEEFGYGYTFGSGTRLTVV.